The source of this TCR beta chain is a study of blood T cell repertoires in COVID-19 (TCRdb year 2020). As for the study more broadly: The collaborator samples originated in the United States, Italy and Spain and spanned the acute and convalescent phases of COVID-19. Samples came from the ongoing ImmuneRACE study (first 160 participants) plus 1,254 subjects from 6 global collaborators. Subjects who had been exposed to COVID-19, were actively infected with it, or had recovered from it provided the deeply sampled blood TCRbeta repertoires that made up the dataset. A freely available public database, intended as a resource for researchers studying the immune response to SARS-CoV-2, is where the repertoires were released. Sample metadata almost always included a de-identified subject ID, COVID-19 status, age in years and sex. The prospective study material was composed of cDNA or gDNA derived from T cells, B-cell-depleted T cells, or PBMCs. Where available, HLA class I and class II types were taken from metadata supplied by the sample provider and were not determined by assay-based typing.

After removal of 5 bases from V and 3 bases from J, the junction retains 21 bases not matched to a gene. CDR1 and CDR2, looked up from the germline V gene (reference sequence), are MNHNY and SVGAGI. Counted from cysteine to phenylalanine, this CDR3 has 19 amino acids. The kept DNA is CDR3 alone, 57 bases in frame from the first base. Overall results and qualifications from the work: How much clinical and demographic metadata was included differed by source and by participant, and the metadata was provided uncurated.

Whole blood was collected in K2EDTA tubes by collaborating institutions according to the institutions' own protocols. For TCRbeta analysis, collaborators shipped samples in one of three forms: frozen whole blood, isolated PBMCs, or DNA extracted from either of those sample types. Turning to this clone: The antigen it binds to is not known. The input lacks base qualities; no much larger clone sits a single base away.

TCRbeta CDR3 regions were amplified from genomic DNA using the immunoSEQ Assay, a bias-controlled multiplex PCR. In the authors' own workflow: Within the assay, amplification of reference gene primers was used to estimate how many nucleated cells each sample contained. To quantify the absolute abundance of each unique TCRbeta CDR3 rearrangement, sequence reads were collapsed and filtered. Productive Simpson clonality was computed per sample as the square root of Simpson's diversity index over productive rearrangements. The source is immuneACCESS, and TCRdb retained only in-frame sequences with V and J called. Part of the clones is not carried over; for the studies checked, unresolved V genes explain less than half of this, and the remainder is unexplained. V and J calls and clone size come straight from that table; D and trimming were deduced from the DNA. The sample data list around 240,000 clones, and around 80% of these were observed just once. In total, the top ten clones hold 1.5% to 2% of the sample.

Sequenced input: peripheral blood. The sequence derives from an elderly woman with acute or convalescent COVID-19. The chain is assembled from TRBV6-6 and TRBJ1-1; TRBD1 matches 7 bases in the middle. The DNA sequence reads TGTGCCAGCAGTCTAGGGGGCAAACCTGGGTTGCGTCAATACACTGAAGCTTTCTTT. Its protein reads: CASSLGGKPGLRQYTEAFF.